A single sample is the source of the 10 T cell receptor beta chains below, sequenced in a study of cytomegalovirus exposure and HLA in healthy donors. Primers for the PCR totalled 60 Vbeta and 13 Jbeta. Assay: immunoSEQ multiplex PCR; the TCRdb copy retains only in-frame clones and omits some. The table shows around 180,000 clones, with approximately 75% occurring only once. Sequences were obtained from PBMCs. These receptors were obtained from a girl aged 5-17 years in good health and CMV-seronegative.

V usage is TRBV5-4 and J usage is TRBJ1-2; TRBD1 matches 7 bases. The germline V gene has CDR1 SGHNT and CDR2 YYREEE (reference sequence). This CDR3 contains 13 residues. J gave up 5 bases and V 4 bases, and 5 bases lay outside the gene matches. The CDR3 DNA reads TGTGCCAGCAGCAAGGGGGCGGAGTATGGCTACACCTTC. Amino acids: CASSKGAEYGYTF.

There are a few counts of this clone. This chain joins TRBV2 and TRBJ2-1; D unclear. In germline, CDR1 is SNHLY, CDR2 FYNNEI. The length of the CDR3 is 16 residues. Between the trimmed V and J ends, which lost 2 bases and 3 bases, there was a span of 14 bases. The chain's CDR3 is CASSELAGVNYNEQFF. Here the CDR3 DNA reads TGTGCCAGCAGTGAATTAGCTGGAGTTAACTACAATGAGCAGTTCTTC.

The genes are TRBV7-9 and TRBJ2-2; 9 bases match TRBD2. V shed 8 bases, J shed 7 bases, and the junction held 11 bases outside the gene matches. Germline V lookup: CDR1 SEHNR, CDR2 FQNEAQ (reference sequence). CDR3 length: 15 amino acids. The CDR3 coding sequence is TGTGCCAGCTCCCCTGTAAAGCGGGGGGACGGGGAGCTGTTTTTT. Translated, it gives CASSPVKRGDGELFF.

The chain employs TRBV27 and TRBJ2-3; 9 bases align to TRBD2. V shed 3 bases, J shed 4 bases, and the junction held 5 bases outside the gene matches. The CDR3 totals 15 residues. The germline CDR1 and CDR2 sequences are MNHEY and SMNVEV (reference sequence). CDR3 loop: CASSFLRGGSDTQYF. The CDR3 DNA follows: TGTGCCAGCAGTTTCTTGCGGGGGGGTTCAGATACGCAGTATTTT.

The chain carries TRBV7-9 and TRBJ1-2; 7 nucleotides match TRBD1. Germline-derived CDR1 and CDR2 are SEHNR and FQNEAQ (reference sequence). The CDR3 contains 14 residues. Trimming cost V 4 bases and J 6 bases; bases outside gene matches: 8. The CDR3 DNA reads TGTGCCAGCAGCTCACCAGGGGGGAGAGATGGCTACACCTTC. Its protein product is CASSSPGGRDGYTF.

This chain joins TRBV27 and TRBJ2-1, with TRBD2 matching over 7 bases. Germline loops: CDR1 MNHEY, CDR2 SMNVEV (reference sequence). The ends lost 3 bases at V and 2 bases at J; junction bases unmatched: 1. This CDR3 has 14 residues. CDR3 bases: TGTGCCAGCAGTTTCCGGGGGGCCTACAATGAGCAGTTCTTC. Protein: CASSFRGAYNEQFF.

This clone was picked up a small number of times. J is TRBJ2-7 and V is TRBV2; D is unresolved. The germline V gene encodes CDR1 SNHLY and CDR2 FYNNEI. The CDR3 contains 12 residues. With 3 bases removed from V and 4 bases from J, the gap between germline ends came to 7 bases. CDR3 protein: CASSESRYEQYF. In DNA, the CDR3 is TGTGCCAGCAGTGAGTCGCGGTACGAGCAGTACTTC.

The chain recombines TRBV27 with TRBJ1-5; possible D gene TRBD1, 5 bases. CDR3 size: 13 residues. Deletions cut 5 bases from V and 8 bases from J, with 13 bases between. In germline, CDR1 is MNHEY, CDR2 SMNVEV (reference sequence). CDR3 nucleotide sequence: TGTGCCAGCAGTCAAAAGGGGTTTGAGCCCCAGCATTTT. Translation: CASSQKGFEPQHF.

The chain couples TRBV7-9 to TRBJ2-1; the D gene is possibly TRBD1 (5 bases). Trimming shortened V by 4 bases and J by 9 bases, and 10 bases separated the two germline ends. Per germline, CDR1 SEHNR and CDR2 FQNEAQ (reference sequence). This CDR3 region has 12 residues. The CDR3 spells CASSSGRGEQFF. The DNA of the CDR3 is TGTGCCAGCAGCTCCGGAAGGGGTGAGCAGTTCTTC.

V is TRBV7-3 and J is TRBJ1-1, with 11 bases aligning to TRBD1. This CDR3 is built from 15 residues. Looked up from germline, CDR1 is SGHTA and CDR2 is FQGTGA. The V segment lost 4 bases and the J segment 2 bases; nucleotides outside the gene matches: 3. The CDR3 loop reads CASSSGQGANTEAFF. Written as DNA, the CDR3 is TGTGCCAGCAGCTCCGGACAGGGGGCTAACACTGAAGCTTTCTTT. The full variable domain, completed using reference TRBV7-3 and TRBJ1-1, is GAGVSQTPSNKVTEKGKYVELRCDPISGHTALYWYRQSLGQGPEFLIYFQGTGAADDSGLPNDRFFAVRPEGSVSTLKIQRTERGDSAVYLCASSSGQGANTEAFFGQGTRLTVV.